The sequence of this T cell receptor beta chain was determined in a study of blood T cell repertoires in COVID-19. Study-wide background: Some COVID-19 samples were acute and others convalescent; all came from the United States, Italy and Spain. T cells, B-cell-depleted T cells, or PBMCs provided the cDNA or gDNA that served as material.

Authors' data handling: Amplification of reference gene primers was used by the study to estimate nucleated cell counts. Sequencing used immunoSEQ multiplex PCR; TCRdb keeps in-frame clones, though not all of them. The DNA gave D and trimming, while V, J and clone size come from that table. Altogether almost 350,000 clones are present, roughly nine tenths being singletons, with the ten largest covering 3% to 4%. The CDR3 runs to 15 residues. Trimming cost V 4 bases and J 0 bases, with 10 bases left between them. Germline V gives CDR1 WNHNN, CDR2 SYGVQD (reference sequence). Sequencing input: peripheral blood. The chain carries TRBV10-1 and TRBJ1-3, with TRBD1 as a possible D gene (5 bases). The receptor comes from a woman aged 55-75 years with COVID-19, enrolled during active disease. DNA of the CDR3: TGCGCCAGCAGTGGCGGCGACAGCTCTGGAAACACCATATATTTT. Its protein is CASSGGDSSGNTIYF.